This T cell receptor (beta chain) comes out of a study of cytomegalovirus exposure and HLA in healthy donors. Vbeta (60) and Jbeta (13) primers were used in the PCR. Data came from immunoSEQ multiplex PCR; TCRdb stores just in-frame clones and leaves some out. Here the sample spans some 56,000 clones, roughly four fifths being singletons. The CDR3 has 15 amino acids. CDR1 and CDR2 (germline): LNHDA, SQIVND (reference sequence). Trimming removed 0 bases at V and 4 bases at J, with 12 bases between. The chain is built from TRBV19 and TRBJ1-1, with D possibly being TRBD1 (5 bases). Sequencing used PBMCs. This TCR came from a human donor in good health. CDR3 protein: CASSIDVGGATEAFF. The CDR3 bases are TGTGCCAGTAGTATAGATGTGGGCGGGGCCACTGAAGCTTTCTTT.